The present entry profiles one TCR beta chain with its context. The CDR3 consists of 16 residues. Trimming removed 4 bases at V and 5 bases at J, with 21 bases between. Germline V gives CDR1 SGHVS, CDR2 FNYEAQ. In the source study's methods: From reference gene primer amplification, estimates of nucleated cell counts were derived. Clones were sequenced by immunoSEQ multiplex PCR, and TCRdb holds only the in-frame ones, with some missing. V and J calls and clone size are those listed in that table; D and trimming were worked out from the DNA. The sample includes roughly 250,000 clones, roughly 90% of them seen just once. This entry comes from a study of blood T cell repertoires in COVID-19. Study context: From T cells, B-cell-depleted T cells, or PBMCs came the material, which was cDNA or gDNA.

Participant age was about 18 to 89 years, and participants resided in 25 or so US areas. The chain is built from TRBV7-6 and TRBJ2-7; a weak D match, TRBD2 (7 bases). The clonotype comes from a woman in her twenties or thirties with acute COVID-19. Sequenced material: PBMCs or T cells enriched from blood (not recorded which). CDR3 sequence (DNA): TGTGCCAGCAGCTCCTTTGGTGGGGGGGGCTTTGACGAGCAGTACTTC. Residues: CASSSFGGGGFDEQYF.